This entry lists 30 T cell receptor beta chains sequenced from one sample in a study of T cell changes during pregnancy in multiple sclerosis. Method: immunoSEQ multiplex PCR; TCRdb's copy keeps in-frame clones and lacks some. The sample includes just over 55,000 clones, around 93% of them seen just once. The sequences come from peripheral blood, collected after pregnancy. The origin of the receptors is a female donor in good health, enrolled as a control in a pregnancy study.

The genes are TRBV21-1 and TRBJ2-2; the DNA was not used to check the table's D call, TRBD1. TRBV21-1 is marked as a pseudogene. The CDR3 is 17 amino acids. The CDR3 DNA reads as TGTGCCAGCAGCAAAGTAAAAGGCAGGGGTAACACCGGGGAGCTGTTTTTT. It specifies CASSKVKGRGNTGELFF.

The V call is TRBV6-5, the J call TRBJ2-1; 11 positions agree with TRBD1. Trimming at V came to 6 bases and at J to 7 bases, leaving 8 bases not matched to a gene. Per the germline V gene, CDR1 is MNHEY and CDR2 is SVGAGI. The CDR3 length is 15 residues. Written as DNA, the CDR3 is TGTGCCAGCAGGCCTAGGACAGGGGGCAGGAATGAGCAGTTCTTC. This codes for CASRPRTGGRNEQFF.

In its sample, this clone was seen a few times. This sequence joins TRBV29-1 and TRBJ2-1, with 9 bases matching TRBD2. From germline, CDR1 is SQVTM and CDR2 ANQGSEA. Losses at the gene ends were 5 bases for V and 6 bases for J; bases not matched to a gene: 8. The CDR3 totals 14 residues. The CDR3 sequence: CSVSTISGSNEQFF. The CDR3 nucleotides read TGCAGCGTTTCTACGATTAGCGGGAGCAATGAGCAGTTCTTC.

V and J are TRBV27 and TRBJ2-1; TRBD2 matches at 7 bases. The CDR3 length is 16 residues. Germline loops: CDR1 MNHEY, CDR2 SMNVEV (reference sequence). V shed 0 bases and J 3 bases; nucleotides not matched to a gene: 5. DNA of the CDR3: TGTGCCAGCAGTTTATCGGCTAGCGGAAACTACAATGAGCAGTTCTTC. Translated, it gives CASSLSASGNYNEQFF.

The chain uses TRBV10-3 and TRBJ1-1, with 10 bases that match TRBD1. V was pared by 8 bases and J by 1 base, with 7 bases of the junction left unmatched. The CDR3 has 15 amino acids. Germline assignment: CDR1 ENHRY and CDR2 SYGVKD. CDR3: CAIRDRGLTNTEAFF. In nucleotides, the CDR3 is TGTGCCATCCGGGACAGGGGTCTCACGAACACTGAAGCTTTCTTT.

This chain joins TRBV7-2 and TRBJ2-5; TRBD1 might be the D (5 bases). In germline, CDR1 is SGHTA, CDR2 FQGNSA. Trimming cost V 0 bases and J 9 bases, with 14 bases left between them. The CDR3 has 14 amino acids. CDR3 nucleotide sequence: TGTGCCAGCAGCTTAGCTGGGCAGGGCAGGGCCCAGTACTTC. This encodes CASSLAGQGRAQYF.

V and J are TRBV28 and TRBJ2-3; D might be TRBD2 (6 bases). Germline assignment: CDR1 MDHEN and CDR2 SYDVKM. The V end was cut by 6 bases, the J end by 0 bases, with 13 bases between. The CDR3 consists of 15 residues. For the CDR3, the DNA is TGTGCCAGCAGAGGCGGGACTCCTAGCACAGATACGCAGTATTTT. The encoded protein is CASRGGTPSTDTQYF.

V usage is TRBV4-2 and J usage is TRBJ2-1, with TRBD2 matching 11 bases. The CDR3 contains 14 residues. After removal of 1 base from V and 9 bases from J, the junction contained 2 bases not matched to a gene. CDR1 is LGHNA and CDR2 is YNFKEQ in the germline V gene. The CDR3 bases are TGTGCCAGCAGCCAAGGGCTAGCGGGGGGTGAGCAGTTCTTC. It encodes CASSQGLAGGEQFF.

This clone was seen only a few times. The chain employs TRBV13 and TRBJ1-6; D remains unclear. Trimming pared 3 bases from V and 8 bases from J, leaving 14 bases between. The CDR3 is made up of 15 amino acids. CDR1 is PRHDT, CDR2 FYEKMQ, per germline (reference sequence). This CDR3 reads CASSFLRLADSPLHF. In nucleotides, the CDR3 is TGTGCCAGCAGCTTCTTACGACTGGCCGATTCACCCCTCCACTTT.

This chain joins TRBV7-2 and TRBJ2-3; 9 bases match TRBD2. Per germline, CDR1 SGHTA and CDR2 FQGNSA. The CDR3 loop spans 16 amino acids. With V trimmed by 5 bases and J by 3 bases, 9 bases remained unmatched. The CDR3 reads CASSQRHSGGTDTQYF. CDR3 coding DNA: TGTGCCAGCAGCCAAAGGCACAGCGGGGGGACAGATACGCAGTATTTT. Variable domain in full (rest from reference TRBV7-2 and TRBJ2-3): GAGVSQSPSNKVTEKGKDVELRCDPISGHTALYWYRQSLGQGLEFLIYFQGNSAPDKSGLPSDRFSAERTGGSVSTLTIQRTQQEDSAVYLCASSQRHSGGTDTQYFGPGTRLTVL.

The V call is TRBV6-5, the J call TRBJ1-2; 7 bases are a match to TRBD1. CDR3 length: 15 residues. Losses at the gene ends were 8 bases for V and 0 bases for J; bases not matched to a gene: 9. CDR1 is MNHEY, CDR2 SVGAGI, per germline. For the CDR3, the DNA is TGTGCCAGCCGAGAGACAGGGATTTCTAACTATGGCTACACCTTC. The encoded protein is CASRETGISNYGYTF.

The J gene is TRBJ1-4, the V gene TRBV27; D uncertain. V gave up 4 bases and J gave up 5 bases, with 26 bases separating them. The CDR3 spans 19 residues. CDR1 is MNHEY, CDR2 SMNVEV, per germline (reference sequence). In nucleotides, the CDR3 is TGTGCCAGCAGTTCCCTTCATCCCCTTTTTGGAGGTACCAATGAAAAACTGTTTTTT. This translates into CASSSLHPLFGGTNEKLFF.

The genes are TRBV4-3 and TRBJ2-7; D not resolved. The length of the CDR3 is 14 residues. Germline V gene data show CDR1 as LGHNA and CDR2 as YSLEER. V was pared by 1 base and J by 0 bases, with 7 bases between. CDR3 nucleotides: TGCGCCAGCAGCCAAGGGGCCACCTCCTACGAGCAGTACTTC. Its protein product is CASSQGATSYEQYF.

V and J are TRBV27 and TRBJ1-2, with D possibly matching TRBD1 (5 bases). Trimming removed 4 bases at V and 6 bases at J, with 12 bases between. The CDR3 extends over 13 amino acids. Germline CDR1 MNHEY, CDR2 SMNVEV (reference sequence). CDR3 sequence (DNA): TGTGCCAGCAGTTCGGTACTCAGGGATGGCTACACCTTC. This encodes CASSSVLRDGYTF.

The chain recombines TRBV6-5 with TRBJ1-2; possible D gene TRBD1, 5 bases. CDR3 length: 14 residues. The V end was cut by 8 bases, the J end by 0 bases, with 13 bases between. Per the germline V gene, CDR1 is MNHEY and CDR2 is SVGAGI. The CDR3 DNA follows: TGTGCCAGCTTTGGAGGGGAAGCTAACTATGGCTACACCTTC. Translated, it gives CASFGGEANYGYTF.

This chain connects TRBV7-9 to TRBJ2-7; TRBD1 matches at 8 bases. The CDR3 length is 16 residues. Germline CDR1 and CDR2: SEHNR and FQNEAQ (reference sequence). With V trimmed by 5 bases and J by 2 bases, 11 bases remained unmatched. The CDR3 sequence: CASSPRGGQETYEQYF. As DNA, the CDR3 is TGTGCCAGCAGCCCCAGAGGGGGACAGGAGACCTACGAGCAGTACTTC.

This clone was picked up one time. The chain recombines TRBV5-6 with TRBJ1-1, with D possibly TRBD1 on 6 matching bases. Germline CDR1 and CDR2: SGHDT and YYEEEE. CDR3 size: 14 residues. V lost 5 bases and J lost 6, with 17 bases in between. As DNA, the CDR3 is TGTGCCAGCAGGTCGCAGGGGTTTACCGCTGAAGCTTTCTTT. Residues: CASRSQGFTAEAFF.

The V and J genes are TRBV11-2 and TRBJ2-7; 9 bases map to TRBD2. CDR1 is SGHAT, CDR2 FQNNGV, per germline. The length of the CDR3 is 14 residues. V was pared by 4 bases and J by 3 bases, with 4 bases of the junction left unmatched. CDR3 protein: CASSSAGGLYEQYF. The CDR3 DNA follows: TGTGCCAGCAGCTCCGCGGGAGGGCTCTACGAGCAGTACTTC.

V usage is TRBV18 and J usage is TRBJ2-1; 9 bases line up with TRBD2. The V and J ends lost 3 bases and 8 bases, in that order; junction bases with no gene match: 8. This CDR3 is built from 15 residues. Germline CDR1 is KGHSH and CDR2 is LQKENI. In nucleotides, the CDR3 is TGTGCCAGCTCACCCCAGGGACTAGCTGGGCATGAGCAGTTCTTC. This codes for CASSPQGLAGHEQFF.

This clone was seen only a few times. V is TRBV7-9 and J is TRBJ2-3; TRBD1 agrees at 9 bases. The germline gives CDR1 SEHNR, CDR2 FQNEAQ (reference sequence). The CDR3 runs to 14 residues. Germline trimming cut 4 bases from V and 5 bases from J; bases unmatched to any gene: 4. The CDR3 nucleotides are TGTGCCAGCAGCTCCGCGGACAGGGGAGATACGCAGTATTTT. This codes for CASSSADRGDTQYF.

In its sample, this clone was seen once. The gene calls are TRBV9 and TRBJ2-3; 8 bases align to TRBD2. The CDR3 runs to 16 residues. Germline CDR1 and CDR2: SGDLS and YYNGEE. V lost 0 bases to trimming and J lost 0 bases; unmatched junction nucleotides: 3. The CDR3 sequence: CASSVGIAGSTDTQYF. The CDR3 DNA reads as TGTGCCAGCAGCGTAGGAATAGCGGGGAGCACAGATACGCAGTATTTT. The full variable domain, rest sourced from reference TRBV9 and TRBJ2-3, is DSGVTQTPKHLITATGQRVTLRCSPRSGDLSVYWYQQSLDQGLQFLIQYYNGEERAKGNILERFSAQQFPDLHSELNLSSLELGDSALYFCASSVGIAGSTDTQYFGPGTRLTVL.

V and J are TRBV5-1 and TRBJ2-3; perhaps TRBD2 as D (6 bases). Trimming stripped 4 bases from V and 4 bases from J, with 16 bases between. The CDR3 sequence is 15 residues long. The germline CDR1 and CDR2 sequences are SGHRS and YFSETQ. This chain's CDR3 is CASSPGLRTADTQYF. The CDR3, as DNA: TGCGCCAGCAGCCCCGGACTAAGGACGGCAGATACGCAGTATTTT.

This clone was found once. The gene calls are TRBV5-1 and TRBJ2-7; TRBD1 agrees at 8 bases. This CDR3 contains 15 residues. CDR1 and CDR2 (germline): SGHRS, YFSETQ. V trimming: 3 bases; J trimming: 4 bases; junction bases outside the gene matches: 9. The CDR3 region has the DNA TGCGCCAGCAGCTGGGGGACAGGAGGGCTGTACGAGCAGTACTTC. It specifies CASSWGTGGLYEQYF.

The chain links TRBV5-8 to TRBJ1-2; no definite D call. This CDR3 spans 15 amino acids. V was trimmed by 3 bases and J by 4 bases, leaving 16 bases between them. In germline, CDR1 is SGHTS, CDR2 YDEGEE. The CDR3 nucleotides read TGTGCCAGCAGCTGGAGAACTGATCAGTTCTATGGCTACACCTTC. The encoded protein is CASSWRTDQFYGYTF.

The chain is built from TRBV19 and TRBJ1-1; D is perhaps TRBD1 (6 bases). This CDR3 contains 15 residues. Germline CDR1 LNHDA, CDR2 SQIVND (reference sequence). V gave up 11 bases and J gave up 1 base, with 20 bases separating them. The CDR3 bases are TGTGCCTTAAGGCCGGGGGGCCCCAGGAACACTGAAGCTTTCTTT. It codes for CALRPGGPRNTEAFF.

The chain uses TRBV11-2 and TRBJ2-3; no clear D gene. Germline CDR1 reads SGHAT; CDR2 reads FQNNGV. With 3 bases removed from V and 2 bases from J, the gap between germline ends came to 9 bases. The CDR3 extends over 14 amino acids. CDR3: CASSFWQVTDTQYF. The CDR3 DNA is TGTGCCAGCAGCTTTTGGCAGGTCACAGATACGCAGTATTTT.

The V and J genes are TRBV7-2 and TRBJ2-3, with D possibly being TRBD1 (5 bases). The CDR3 is 14 residues long. Per the germline V gene, CDR1 is SGHTA and CDR2 is FQGNSA. The ends were cut back, 5 bases at V and 4 bases at J, with 13 bases in the middle. The CDR3 loop reads CASSQGSFPDTQYF. CDR3 DNA sequence: TGTGCCAGCAGCCAGGGCAGCTTCCCAGATACGCAGTATTTT.

V usage is TRBV6-1 and J usage is TRBJ1-2; D call uncertain. The CDR3 consists of 12 residues. Per germline, CDR1 MNHNS and CDR2 SASEGT. V dropped 7 bases and J dropped 3 bases, with 9 bases sitting between them. The CDR3 reads CASTREDYGYTF. The DNA for the CDR3 is TGTGCCAGCACTAGAGAAGACTATGGCTACACCTTC.

The chain links TRBV25-1 to TRBJ2-7; D is possibly TRBD2 (6 bases). With 2 bases removed from V and 1 base from J, the gap between germline ends came to 15 bases. Germline CDR1 is MGHDK and CDR2 is SYGVNS. CDR3 length equals 16 residues. The CDR3 DNA reads TGTGCCAGCAGTGAAACCCGTTCCGGGGGTTCCTACGAGCAGTACTTC. As protein: CASSETRSGGSYEQYF.

CDR3 amino acids: CASSWAPGTGGWETQYF. CDR3 DNA: TGTGCCAGCAGCTGGGCTCCCGGGACAGGGGGCTGGGAGACCCAGTACTTC. The chain links TRBV5-6 to TRBJ2-5, with TRBD1 identical over 12 bases. With V trimmed by 3 bases and J by 5 bases, 11 bases remained unmatched. The germline V gene encodes CDR1 SGHDT and CDR2 YYEEEE. The CDR3 is 17 amino acids.